The 27 T cell receptor beta chains below come from one sample, sequenced in a study of PD-1 blockade in classical Hodgkin lymphoma (TCRdb year 2020). Receptor amplification or capture employed the immunoSEQ multiplex PCR assay. This immuneACCESS table, as held by TCRdb, lists in-frame sequences with V and J called but not all clones. Of the missing ones, under half trace to an unresolved V gene in checked studies; the others have no known cause. Counted in this sample were just under 40,000 clones; 77% of them appeared once. The ten top clones hold more than 8% of the sample. The sample's time point label, decoded: cycle 4 day 1 (C4D1), after five to seven weeks of nivolumab. All trial patients had relapsed after autologous stem cell transplantation, with cohorts A, B and C differing in prior brentuximab vedotin exposure. The starting material was peripheral blood mononuclear cells (PBMCs), obtained before the fourth cycle of nivolumab. All receptors derive from a human donor with classical Hodgkin lymphoma.

V and J are TRBV7-2 and TRBJ1-3; no clear D. V shed 5 bases and J shed 3 bases, with 11 bases lying between them. CDR1 is SGHTA, CDR2 FQGNSA, per germline. This CDR3 region has 14 residues. CDR3 sequence reads: CASSPTLSGNTIYF. CDR3 bases: TGTGCCAGCAGCCCCACGCTAAGTGGAAACACCATATATTTT.

The chain links TRBV5-1 to TRBJ2-3; 10 bases map to TRBD2. Germline CDR1 reads SGHRS; CDR2 reads YFSETQ. V dropped 4 bases and J dropped 2; count of bases not matched to a gene: 7. The CDR3 runs to 16 residues. The CDR3 region is CASSRQGLANTDTQYF. The CDR3 region has the DNA TGCGCCAGCAGCAGGCAGGGACTAGCGAACACAGATACGCAGTATTTT.

Judged by abundance, this clone is medium-sized. The chain uses TRBV4-1 and TRBJ2-7, with D unresolved. Trimming removed 6 bases at V and 3 bases at J, with 21 bases between. Germline V lookup: CDR1 MGHRA, CDR2 YSYEKL. CDR3 length: 16 residues. In DNA, the CDR3 is TGCGCCAGCAGTCAAAGTATCAAGGCAGCTAACTACGAGCAGTACTTC. Its protein product is CASSQSIKAANYEQYF.

This chain connects TRBV28 to TRBJ2-1; D is ambiguous. Germline V gene sequence: CDR1 MDHEN, CDR2 SYDVKM. V lost 5 bases and J lost 8, with 16 bases in between. The CDR3 is 14 amino acids. CDR3 DNA sequence: TGTGCCAGCAGTACCTATAAACGAGTGGATGAGCAGTTCTTC. Residues: CASSTYKRVDEQFF.

The chain has TRBV4-3 and TRBJ2-7; maybe TRBD1 (5 bases). The germline V gene has CDR1 LGHNA and CDR2 YSLEER. The CDR3 sequence is 17 residues long. V lost 0 bases and J 1 base, leaving 16 bases between the germline ends. Written as DNA, the CDR3 is TGCGCCAGCAGCCAAGAATGGGGCACTGGAAGGTCCTACGAGCAGTACTTC. Encoded protein: CASSQEWGTGRSYEQYF.

The chain carries TRBV4-2 and TRBJ2-6; TRBD1 is a possible D gene (5 bases). The CDR3 is made up of 16 amino acids. CDR1 and CDR2 from the germline V gene are LGHNA and YNFKEQ. The germline V and J ends were trimmed by 0 bases and 0 bases, with 6 bases remaining between them. The CDR3 loop reads CASSQEQASGANVLTF. CDR3 bases: TGTGCCAGCAGCCAAGAACAGGCCTCTGGGGCCAACGTCCTGACTTTC.

V and J are TRBV5-1 and TRBJ2-7; TRBD2 might be the D (6 bases). Germline assignment: CDR1 SGHRS and CDR2 YFSETQ. V lost 3 bases to trimming and J lost 3 bases, with 10 bases between them. The CDR3 covers 13 residues. The CDR3 reads CASSSSGGYEQYF. CDR3 DNA: TGCGCCAGCAGCTCGTCCGGGGGCTACGAGCAGTACTTC. Variable domain in full (rest from reference TRBV5-1 and TRBJ2-7): KAGVTQTPRYLIKTRGQQVTLSCSPISGHRSVSWYQQTPGQGLQFLFEYFSETQRNKGNFPGRFSGRQFSNSRSEMNVSTLELGDSALYLCASSSSGGYEQYFGPGTRLTVT.

This rearrangement joins TRBV7-9 to TRBJ1-3, with D tentatively TRBD1 (6 bases). The CDR3 has 15 residues. CDR1 and CDR2 from the germline V gene are SEHNR and FQNEAQ (reference sequence). V dropped 5 bases and J dropped 1 base, with 12 bases sitting between them. The CDR3 loop reads CASSLPGTSGNTIYF. CDR3 nucleotide sequence: TGTGCCAGCAGCCTACCCGGGACATCTGGAAACACCATATATTTT.

J is TRBJ2-3 and V is TRBV10-3; a weak D match, TRBD1 (6 bases). The germline gives CDR1 ENHRY, CDR2 SYGVKD. The V end lost 1 base, the J end lost 3 bases, and 8 bases lay between the germline ends. The CDR3 is 14 amino acids. This chain's CDR3 is CAISELGATDTQYF. The CDR3 coding sequence is TGTGCCATCAGTGAGTTGGGGGCGACAGATACGCAGTATTTT.

This clone was detected a few times. The rearrangement joins TRBV10-3 to TRBJ2-3, with TRBD1 as a possible D gene (5 bases). Germline CDR1 ENHRY, CDR2 SYGVKD. CDR3 length equals 14 residues. V was trimmed by 2 bases and J by 6 bases, leaving 12 bases between them. The CDR3 nucleotides are TGTGCCATCAGTGAGCGCAGGGTTGGCGATACGCAGTATTTT. It specifies CAISERRVGDTQYF.

The chain couples TRBV7-9 to TRBJ1-3; TRBD1 is a possible D gene (6 bases). The CDR3 consists of 14 residues. The V gene's germline CDR1 is SEHNR and CDR2 FQNEAQ (reference sequence). The V and J ends lost 5 bases and 1 base respectively, with 9 bases between them. The CDR3 coding sequence is TGTGCCAGCAGCGAAAGGGGGTCTGGAAACACCATATATTTT. It is translated as CASSERGSGNTIYF.

In nucleotides, the CDR3 is TGTGCCAGTTCGGGACACACAAATCAGCCCCAGCATTTT. It specifies CASSGHTNQPQHF. The chain has TRBV19 and TRBJ1-5, with D possibly matching TRBD1 (6 bases). The CDR3 loop spans 13 amino acids. Germline values: CDR1 LNHDA, CDR2 SQIVND (reference sequence). The V gene lost 8 bases and the J gene lost 4 bases, with 12 bases spanning the gap.

The sample holds a few counts of this clone. The chain carries TRBV11-2 and TRBJ1-1, with D maybe TRBD1 (5 bases). The CDR3 is made up of 17 amino acids. Per the germline V gene, CDR1 is SGHAT and CDR2 is FQNNGV. Trimming took 3 bases from V and 1 from J, leaving 18 bases between them. CDR3 sequence (DNA): TGTGCCAGCAGCTTTTCACCGGGACGAGGGGCGAACACTGAAGCTTTCTTT. Translating gives CASSFSPGRGANTEAFF.

V and J are TRBV5-4 and TRBJ2-7; 12 bases align to TRBD2. With 0 bases clipped from V and 2 bases from J, the junction kept 3 bases outside the gene matches. The germline V gene encodes CDR1 SGHNT and CDR2 YYREEE (reference sequence). The CDR3 length is 16 residues. The CDR3 loop reads CASSLGTSGAPYEQYF. The CDR3 region has the DNA TGTGCCAGCAGCTTGGGGACTAGCGGGGCCCCCTACGAGCAGTACTTC.

The J gene is TRBJ2-7, the V gene TRBV28; 8 bases agree with TRBD2. CDR1 is MDHEN and CDR2 is SYDVKM in the germline V gene. CDR3 length: 16 residues. The junction had 8 bases not matched to a gene; V was cut back by 4 bases and J by 0 bases. The CDR3, as DNA: TGTGCCAGCAGTTCCTTTACAACTAGCGGCTCCTACGAGCAGTACTTC. Translated: CASSSFTTSGSYEQYF.

Here the CDR3 reads CASITGIGAEKLFF. DNA for the CDR3: TGTGCCAGCATCACCGGGATAGGAGCAGAAAAACTGTTTTTT. The gene calls are TRBV5-8 and TRBJ1-4, with no clear D. Trimming took off 6 bases at V and 8 bases at J, with 17 bases between the two ends. Germline CDR1 and CDR2: SGHTS and YDEGEE. CDR3 length: 14 amino acids.

By frequency in the sample, this clone is medium-sized. The V and J genes are TRBV29-1 and TRBJ1-1; D is undetermined. V lost 1 base, J lost 1 base, and 7 bases lay in between. This CDR3 is built from 13 residues. Germline lookup yields CDR1 SQVTM and CDR2 ANQGSEA. CDR3 residues: CSVEGGGNTEAFF. The CDR3 coding sequence is TGCAGCGTTGAAGGGGGTGGGAACACTGAAGCTTTCTTT.

The CDR3 is CASKNQGVKNIQYF. The CDR3 nucleotides read TGTGCCAGCAAAAATCAGGGGGTCAAAAACATTCAGTACTTC. V and J are TRBV6-5 and TRBJ2-4; 7 positions agree with TRBD1. V lost 7 bases and J lost 3; bases outside the gene matches: 6. CDR1 is MNHEY, CDR2 SVGAGI, per germline. This CDR3 is 14 amino acids long.

The chain couples TRBV11-2 to TRBJ2-5; 7 nucleotides agree with TRBD2. Unmatched junction bases numbered 8, after V lost 5 bases and J lost 5 bases. Per germline, CDR1 SGHAT and CDR2 FQNNGV. This CDR3 contains 14 residues. CDR3 protein: CASSPQRGPETQYF. The CDR3 DNA follows: TGTGCCAGCAGCCCGCAGCGGGGTCCGGAGACCCAGTACTTC.

V is TRBV10-3 and J is TRBJ2-2; D is perhaps TRBD1 (6 bases). This CDR3 spans 15 amino acids. Germline lookup yields CDR1 ENHRY and CDR2 SYGVKD. Between the trimmed V and J ends, which lost 5 bases and 4 bases, there was a span of 14 bases. In nucleotides, the CDR3 is TGTGCCATCAGTCTCGGGACATCTAGCACCGGGGAGCTGTTTTTT. This encodes CAISLGTSSTGELFF.

This clone was observed a handful of times. The chain recombines TRBV19 with TRBJ2-3, with TRBD2 matching over 7 bases. This CDR3 region has 14 residues. Per germline, CDR1 LNHDA and CDR2 SQIVND (reference sequence). Trimming cost V 5 bases and J 5 bases; bases outside gene matches: 7. For the CDR3, the DNA is TGTGCCAGTAGTTGGGTGGGGGGGGAAGATACGCAGTATTTT. Residues: CASSWVGGEDTQYF.

This clone is classed as medium-sized. This CDR3 reads CASSLGGRYTEAFF. In DNA, the CDR3 is TGTGCCAGCAGCTTGGGGGGGAGGTACACTGAAGCTTTCTTT. The chain combines TRBV5-4 with TRBJ1-1; perhaps TRBD1 as D (5 bases). The CDR3 is 14 amino acids. Trimming stripped 0 bases from V and 3 bases from J, with 9 bases between. Germline CDR1 SGHNT, CDR2 YYREEE (reference sequence).

This chain uses TRBV23-1 with TRBJ1-6; tentatively, D is TRBD1 (5 bases). TRBV23-1 carries the ORF label, with uncertain function. Trimming left V 7 bases short and J 3 bases short, with 13 bases between. This CDR3 has 15 amino acids. The CDR3 DNA follows: TGCGCCAGCACCTCAAGACAGTACTATAATTCACCCCTCCACTTT. Translating gives CASTSRQYYNSPLHF.

J is TRBJ2-7 and V is TRBV7-2, with D hard to call. The CDR3 runs to 12 residues. V was cut by 2 bases and J by 4 bases, with 6 bases left in between. Germline loops: CDR1 SGHTA, CDR2 FQGNSA. The CDR3 loop is CASSLSGYEQYF. CDR3 bases: TGTGCCAGCAGCTTATCCGGTTACGAGCAGTACTTC.

The V gene is TRBV7-9, the J gene TRBJ2-1, with TRBD1 matching over 11 bases. The ends lost 2 bases at V and 2 bases at J; junction bases unmatched: 2. Germline loops: CDR1 SEHNR, CDR2 FQNEAQ (reference sequence). This CDR3 contains 16 residues. The CDR3 nucleotides are TGTGCCAGCAGCTTAAAGGACAGGGGGCCCTACAATGAGCAGTTCTTC. Translated, it gives CASSLKDRGPYNEQFF.

This rearrangement joins TRBV5-1 to TRBJ1-6; 9 bases line up with TRBD1. The CDR3 has 16 residues. Looked up from germline, CDR1 is SGHRS and CDR2 is YFSETQ. The V and J ends lost 4 bases and 7 bases, in that order; junction bases with no gene match: 9. The CDR3 loop is CASSPGLGQGNSPLHF. CDR3 coding DNA: TGCGCCAGCAGCCCCGGATTGGGACAGGGAAATTCACCCCTCCACTTT.

This clone showed up just once. The rearrangement uses TRBV7-9 and TRBJ1-2; D is perhaps TRBD1 (5 bases). Per germline, CDR1 SEHNR and CDR2 FQNEAQ (reference sequence). Trimming removed 5 bases at V and 5 bases at J, with 9 bases between. This CDR3 contains 12 residues. Here the CDR3 DNA reads TGTGCCAGCAGCCGGGAGGGGTATGGCTACACCTTC. Protein sequence: CASSREGYGYTF.